This T cell receptor (beta chain) was sequenced in a study of breast tumors, draining lymph nodes, adjacent tissues. TCRdb re-called the multiplex PCR reads through MiXCR, storing one row per CDR3 protein. Among roughly 19,000 distinct CDR3 sequences, 50% were seen once, and the ten largest hold 7.5% to 9%. Germline values: CDR1 SGHDT, CDR2 YYEEEE. The CDR3 runs 15 residues. The V end was cut by 6 bases, the J end by 10 bases, with 23 bases between. This chain uses TRBV5-6 with TRBJ2-1; D perhaps matches TRBD2 (6 bases). The sample was breast tumor tissue. The origin of this receptor is a female donor with breast cancer. Some clones in this sample may be carry-over from other donors' samples. The CDR3 loop is CASTFQRVRFDEQFF. In DNA, the CDR3 is TGTGCCAGCACCTTCCAGCGGGTCCGCTTCGACGAGCAGTTCTTC. The full variable domain, in which reference TRBV5-6 and TRBJ2-1 provide the parts outside the CDR3, is DAGVTQSPTHLIKTRGQQVTLRCSPKSGHDTVSWYQQALGQGPQFIFQYYEEEERQRGNFPDRFSGHQFPNYSSELNVNALLLGDSALYLCASTFQRVRFDEQFFGPGTRLTVL.